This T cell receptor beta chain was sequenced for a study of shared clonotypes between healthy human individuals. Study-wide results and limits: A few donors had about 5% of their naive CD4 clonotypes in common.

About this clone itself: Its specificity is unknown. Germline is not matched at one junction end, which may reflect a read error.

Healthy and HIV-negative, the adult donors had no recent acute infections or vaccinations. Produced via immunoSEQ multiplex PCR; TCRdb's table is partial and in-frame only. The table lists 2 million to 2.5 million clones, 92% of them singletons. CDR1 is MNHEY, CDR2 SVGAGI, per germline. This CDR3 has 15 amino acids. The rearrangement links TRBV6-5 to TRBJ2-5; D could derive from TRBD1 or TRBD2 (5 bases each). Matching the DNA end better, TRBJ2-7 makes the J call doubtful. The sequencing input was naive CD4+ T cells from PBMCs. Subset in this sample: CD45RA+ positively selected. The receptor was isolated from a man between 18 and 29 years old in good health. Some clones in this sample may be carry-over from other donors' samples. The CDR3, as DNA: TGCGCCAGCAGTGACTCCGGGACCGGATTCTACGAGCAGTACTTC. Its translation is CASSDSGTGFYEQYF.